Below, 22 T cell receptor beta chains from the same sample are listed, as sequenced in a study of T cell changes during pregnancy in multiple sclerosis. Generated by immunoSEQ multiplex PCR, the TCRdb table keeps only in-frame clones and is missing some. The table has roughly 100,000 clones, roughly 93% seen once. Here the sequenced sample was peripheral blood, taken after pregnancy. The source of these receptors is a female donor with multiple sclerosis, enrolled in a pregnancy study.

J is TRBJ2-7 and V is TRBV6-1, with 11 positions matching TRBD2. Germline V gives CDR1 MNHNS, CDR2 SASEGT. The CDR3 is 15 residues long. The trim removed 7 bases at V and 1 base at J, leaving 6 bases unmatched. The CDR3 DNA sequence: TGTGCCAGCACCCCGACTAGCGGGATATCCTACGAGCAGTACTTC. This codes for CASTPTSGISYEQYF.

This rearrangement joins TRBV25-1 to TRBJ2-5, with D possibly TRBD2 on 5 matching bases. CDR3 length: 12 residues. Trimming left V 6 bases short and J 1 base short, with 6 bases between. The V gene's germline CDR1 is MGHDK and CDR2 SYGVNS. The CDR3 bases are TGTGCCAGCAGGGAGGCCCAAGAGACCCAGTACTTC. It encodes CASREAQETQYF. Together with reference TRBV25-1 and TRBJ2-5, the CDR3 gives the full variable domain: EADIYQTPRYLVIGTGKKITLECSQTMGHDKMYWYQQDPGMELHLIHYSYGVNSTEKGDLSSESTVSRIRTEHFPLTLESARPSHTSQYLCASREAQETQYFGPGTRLLVL.

The J gene is TRBJ2-3, the V gene TRBV19; 8 bases match TRBD2. V trimming: 2 bases; J trimming: 6 bases; junction bases outside the gene matches: 4. This CDR3 comprises 14 residues. Germline V CDR1 and CDR2: LNHDA, SQIVND (reference sequence). The CDR3 here is CASSIQGTRDTQYF. The DNA of the CDR3 is TGTGCCAGTAGTATACAGGGGACTAGGGATACGCAGTATTTT.

This clone was counted a single time. This chain links TRBV9 with TRBJ2-1, with 7 bases matching TRBD2. J gave up 14 bases and V 0 bases, and 5 bases lay outside the gene matches. CDR3 length: 12 residues. From germline, CDR1 is SGDLS and CDR2 YYNGEE. The CDR3, as DNA: TGTGCCAGCAGCGTAGTCGGGGGGAGGGAGTTCTTC. The encoded protein is CASSVVGGREFF. Combining the CDR3 with reference TRBV9 and TRBJ2-1 gives the whole variable domain DSGVTQTPKHLITATGQRVTLRCSPRSGDLSVYWYQQSLDQGLQFLIQYYNGEERAKGNILERFSAQQFPDLHSELNLSSLELGDSALYFCASSVVGGREFFGPGTRLTVL.

This chain uses TRBV18 with TRBJ2-1, with a weak D call TRBD2 (5 bases). The CDR3 extends over 16 amino acids. Between the trimmed V and J ends, which lost 2 bases and 3 bases, there was a span of 14 bases. CDR1 and CDR2 from the germline V gene are KGHSH and LQKENI. The CDR3 here is CASSPDAGLRYNEQFF. The CDR3 DNA is TGTGCCAGCTCACCAGATGCGGGCCTACGCTACAATGAGCAGTTCTTC.

V is TRBV5-4 and J is TRBJ1-4; 10 nucleotides agree with TRBD1. The CDR3 sequence is 16 residues long. CDR1 and CDR2 (germline): SGHNT, YYREEE (reference sequence). V lost 3 bases to trimming and J lost 7 bases; unmatched junction nucleotides: 9. The CDR3 spells CASSSRQGALSEKLFF. DNA of the CDR3: TGTGCCAGCAGCTCACGACAGGGGGCATTAAGTGAAAAACTGTTTTTT.

The CDR3 spells CAWSEQANTEAFF. The DNA for the CDR3 is TGTGCCTGGAGTGAACAGGCGAACACTGAAGCTTTCTTT. V is TRBV30 and J is TRBJ1-1, with D maybe TRBD1 (5 bases). The CDR3 is 13 residues long. Trimming stripped 1 base from V and 1 base from J, with 7 bases between. Germline values: CDR1 GTSNPN, CDR2 SVGIG (reference sequence).

The chain joins TRBV7-2 to TRBJ1-5; D may be TRBD1 (6 bases). V gave up 6 bases and J gave up 1 base, with 7 bases separating them. Germline-derived CDR1 and CDR2 are SGHTA and FQGNSA. This CDR3 has 13 amino acids. DNA for the CDR3: TGTGCCAGCAGACAGGGAAGCAATCAGCCCCAGCATTTT. This sequence encodes CASRQGSNQPQHF.

This rearrangement joins TRBV28 to TRBJ2-6, with a tentative D call TRBD1 (6 bases). Germline loops: CDR1 MDHEN, CDR2 SYDVKM. The CDR3 totals 17 residues. V was clipped by 5 bases and J by 0 bases, with 14 bases between them. CDR3 sequence (DNA): TGTGCCAGCAGTATCTTAGGACAGCCCTCTGGGGCCAACGTCCTGACTTTC. Protein: CASSILGQPSGANVLTF.

The chain employs TRBV19 and TRBJ2-7, with no clear D. V shed 3 bases and J shed 1 base, with 13 bases lying between them. This CDR3 spans 15 amino acids. Germline V gene sequence: CDR1 LNHDA, CDR2 SQIVND (reference sequence). DNA for the CDR3: TGTGCCAGTAGTATCGGCAGGCTTAGGTCCTACGAGCAGTACTTC. Its translation is CASSIGRLRSYEQYF.

The chain joins TRBV13 to TRBJ2-1, with 8 bases identical to TRBD2. After removal of 5 bases from V and 5 bases from J, the junction contained 11 bases not matched to a gene. The length of the CDR3 is 16 residues. Germline assignment: CDR1 PRHDT and CDR2 FYEKMQ (reference sequence). CDR3 DNA sequence: TGTGCCAGCAGCCCCCGGGAGGGCGGGCCCCACAATGAGCAGTTCTTC. Translation gives CASSPREGGPHNEQFF.

The chain employs TRBV25-1 and TRBJ2-3; D might be TRBD2 (5 bases). V shed 1 base and J shed 6 bases, with 11 bases lying between them. CDR3 size: 14 residues. Per the germline V gene, CDR1 is MGHDK and CDR2 is SYGVNS. As DNA, the CDR3 is TGTGCCAGCAGTGAATTAGACTACCCCGATACGCAGTATTTT. It encodes CASSELDYPDTQYF.

The rearrangement uses TRBV7-2 and TRBJ2-2, with a tentative D call TRBD2 (5 bases). The CDR3 contains 16 residues. Germline V gene sequence: CDR1 SGHTA, CDR2 FQGNSA. Trimming took off 1 base at V and 5 bases at J, with 14 bases between the two ends. The CDR3 nucleotides are TGTGCCAGCAGCTTAGGCGGGTTACATTCAACCGGGGAGCTGTTTTTT. It translates to CASSLGGLHSTGELFF.

V is TRBV28 and J is TRBJ1-1; D unresolved. CDR3 size: 11 residues. The ends were cut back, 7 bases at V and 4 bases at J, with 7 bases in the middle. Germline V gives CDR1 MDHEN, CDR2 SYDVKM. CDR3 nucleotides: TGTGCCAGCACCGGAGCCACTGAAGCTTTCTTT. Amino acid sequence: CASTGATEAFF.

This rearrangement joins TRBV5-1 to TRBJ1-4; TRBD1 matches 8 bases. Germline CDR1 and CDR2: SGHRS and YFSETQ. The V and J ends lost 0 bases and 7 bases, in that order; junction bases with no gene match: 2. The CDR3 covers 14 residues. The CDR3 protein is CASSLGTGIEKLFF. CDR3 nucleotide sequence: TGCGCCAGCAGCTTGGGGACAGGGATTGAAAAACTGTTTTTT. Supplemented by reference TRBV5-1 and TRBJ1-4, the full variable domain reads KAGVTQTPRYLIKTRGQQVTLSCSPISGHRSVSWYQQTPGQGLQFLFEYFSETQRNKGNFPGRFSGRQFSNSRSEMNVSTLELGDSALYLCASSLGTGIEKLFFGSGTQLSVL.

The rearrangement joins TRBV15 to TRBJ2-6; 9 bases align to TRBD1. The CDR3 has 18 residues. The V gene's germline CDR1 is LNHNV and CDR2 YYDKDF (reference sequence). Trimming at V came to 3 bases and at J to 2 bases, leaving 8 bases not matched to a gene. The CDR3 coding sequence is TGTGCCACCAGCAGCGACGGGACAGGGTGGCCTGGGGCCAACGTCCTGACTTTC. It translates to CATSSDGTGWPGANVLTF. Looking up the rest from reference TRBV15 and TRBJ2-6 gives the full variable domain: DAMVIQNPRYQVTQFGKPVTLSCSQTLNHNVMYWYQQKSSQAPKLLFHYYDKDFNNEADTPDNFQSRRPNTSFCFLDIRSPGLGDTAMYLCATSSDGTGWPGANVLTFGAGSRLTVL.

The rearrangement uses TRBV5-8 and TRBJ2-1; 7 bases are a match to TRBD2. After removal of 1 base from V and 5 bases from J, the junction contained 3 bases not matched to a gene. CDR1 is SGHTS, CDR2 YDEGEE, per germline. The CDR3 is 14 residues long. In nucleotides, the CDR3 is TGTGCCAGCAGCTTGTTTGGGGGGGACAATGAGCAGTTCTTC. Translated: CASSLFGGDNEQFF.

This rearrangement joins TRBV5-5 to TRBJ1-1; D not resolved. Deletions cut 1 base from V and 1 base from J, with 5 bases between. Germline lookup yields CDR1 SGHKS and CDR2 YYEKEE (reference sequence). The CDR3 contains 13 residues. The CDR3 is CASSLTGNTEAFF. The CDR3 coding sequence is TGTGCCAGCAGCTTGACGGGGAACACTGAAGCTTTCTTT.

The V call is TRBV28, the J call TRBJ1-1; TRBD1 aligns across 10 bases. The CDR3 is 14 residues long. Looked up from germline, CDR1 is MDHEN and CDR2 is SYDVKM. J lost 5 bases, V lost 5 bases, and 5 bases had no gene match. This chain's CDR3 is CASSTPGQGTEAFF. CDR3 in DNA: TGTGCCAGCAGTACCCCGGGACAGGGGACTGAAGCTTTCTTT. Combining the CDR3 with reference TRBV28 and TRBJ1-1 gives the whole variable domain DVKVTQSSRYLVKRTGEKVFLECVQDMDHENMFWYRQDPGLGLRLIYFSYDVKMKEKGDIPEGYSVSREKKERFSLILESASTNQTSMYLCASSTPGQGTEAFFGQGTRLTVV.

This chain connects TRBV7-3 to TRBJ1-4; D ambiguous. This CDR3 contains 15 residues. V was trimmed by 2 bases and J by 7 bases, leaving 14 bases between them. Germline loops: CDR1 SGHTA, CDR2 FQGTGA. The CDR3 here is CASSLVWQVCEKLFF. CDR3 in DNA: TGTGCCAGCAGCTTAGTCTGGCAGGTTTGTGAAAAACTGTTTTTT.

The sample holds a few counts of this clone. The chain combines TRBV28 with TRBJ1-2; no clear D. Germline V CDR1 and CDR2: MDHEN, SYDVKM. Trimming took 6 bases from V and 3 from J, leaving 8 bases between them. The CDR3 sequence is 12 residues long. CDR3 DNA sequence: TGTGCCAGCAGGGAGGGCGACTATGGCTACACCTTC. It encodes CASREGDYGYTF.

The chain couples TRBV19 to TRBJ1-2; D possibly corresponds to TRBD1 (5 bases). This CDR3 is 14 amino acids long. V was shortened by 4 bases and J by 7 bases, with 16 bases between the two germline ends. Germline CDR1 is LNHDA and CDR2 is SQIVND (reference sequence). The CDR3: CASSSRRGGAGYTF. The CDR3 coding sequence is TGTGCCAGTAGTAGCCGTCGGGGAGGGGCTGGCTACACCTTC.